This TCR beta chain came from a study of T cell responses to AZD1222 COVID-19 vaccine (dated by TCRdb to the early 2020s). Study-wide context: A total of just over 230 trial participants underwent TCR sequencing, of whom 207 received two doses of AZD1222 and around 26 received two doses of the MenACWY control vaccine. Trial participants were enrolled by age into 18-55, 56-69 and 70-plus year subgroups, with around 140, 26 and 57 TCR-sequenced participants respectively.

This clone is a singleton in its sample. Its antigen is still unknown. Qualities for individual bases were not recorded, and no much larger clone is one base off. V is cut by 3 bases and J by 5 bases, and the space between the germline ends is 11 bases. Counted from cysteine to phenylalanine, this CDR3 has 13 amino acids. The DNA shown is the 39-base CDR3, in frame from base 1. Reading the germline V gene (reference sequence) gives CDR1 SGHKS and CDR2 YYEKEE. The paper as a whole reports these results and caveats: Reportedly, almost half of the unique spike-specific TCRs recognized epitopes lying outside the regions that are mutated in the B.1.351 and B.1.1.7 variants. Conclusions about previously exposed vaccinees are limited, since just five or six AZD1222 recipients were seropositive for SARS-CoV-2 at baseline. After two AZD1222 doses, spike-specific TCR breadth and depth were significantly higher than at day 0 and than in MenACWY recipients. Participants were mostly white British and included more females than males, and it was suggested by the authors that clonal diversity may have been underestimated. CD4 TCRs associated with the vaccine covered the entire spike protein, and the dominant responses were in regions 160-218 and 743-854. No day 14 peak-response samples were available, so repertoires were characterized only after the peak T cell response. In the small 56-69-year group, the increase in depth fell short of significance, most likely because of low power.

The CDR3 regions of human TCRbeta chains were analyzed by immunosequencing. As for how the authors treated the data: Repertoire TCRs were checked for matches against a reference library of SARS-CoV-2-specific TCRs that had been generated using the MIRA antigen-specificity platform. Breadth was defined as the fraction of unique TCRs that were SARS-CoV-2-associated, and depth was defined as the fraction of total T cells that were SARS-CoV-2-associated. Using the MIRA data, every spike-specific TCR was mapped to the spike region that the TCR reacted to and assigned to either a CD4 or a CD8 class. Log10-transformed breadth and depth values were compared by one-way ANOVA with Sidak's multiple comparisons tests. Not all clones reach the TCRdb copy of this immuneACCESS table, which keeps in-frame sequences only. Checked studies attribute under half of the gap to unresolved V genes and leave the rest unexplained. V and J calls plus clone size are reproduced from that table; the DNA served to infer D and trimming. The sample table shows about 100,000 clones, and 87% are seen once. The ten largest clones represent under 3% of the sample.

The time point label of this sample denotes: about 28 days (+/-7) after the second vaccine dose. AZD1222 recipients whose second dose came at about 4 weeks and those whose second dose came at about 12 weeks were combined into one group, since spike-specific TCR depth and breadth did not differ between the two schedules. Vaccinee samples came from UK trials COV001 and COV002, including a single-blind randomized controlled phase 2/3 trial of AZD1222 (ChAdOx1 nCoV-19) in healthy adults. For TCRbeta chain sequencing, PBMC samples from trial participants were taken at day 0 and at day 28 after the second dose.

The chain couples TRBV5-5 to TRBJ1-2; no D gene is confidently identified. The sequenced sample was peripheral blood, obtained 28 days after the second AZD1222 dose. This TCR was recovered from an adult who received the AZD1222 COVID-19 vaccine. The encoded CDR3 is CASSSRGIYGYTF. The sequence in DNA is TGTGCCAGCAGCTCCCGGGGTATATATGGCTACACCTTC.